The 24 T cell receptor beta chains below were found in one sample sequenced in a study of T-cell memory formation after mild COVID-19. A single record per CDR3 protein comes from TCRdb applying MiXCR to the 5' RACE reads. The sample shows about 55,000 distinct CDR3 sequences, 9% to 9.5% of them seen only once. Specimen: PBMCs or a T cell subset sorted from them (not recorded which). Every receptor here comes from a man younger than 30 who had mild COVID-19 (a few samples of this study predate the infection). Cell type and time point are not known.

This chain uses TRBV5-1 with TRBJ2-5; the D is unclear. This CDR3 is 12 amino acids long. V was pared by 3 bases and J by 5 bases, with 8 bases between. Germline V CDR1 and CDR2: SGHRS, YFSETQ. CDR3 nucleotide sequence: TGCGCCAGCAGCTCCGGATGGGAGACCCAGTACTTC. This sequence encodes CASSSGWETQYF.

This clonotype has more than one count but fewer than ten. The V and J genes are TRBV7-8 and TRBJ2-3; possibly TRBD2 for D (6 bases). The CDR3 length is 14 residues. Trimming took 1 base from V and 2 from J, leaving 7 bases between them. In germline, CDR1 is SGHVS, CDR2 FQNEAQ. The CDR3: CASSLGLDTDTQYF. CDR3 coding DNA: TGTGCCAGCAGCTTAGGACTAGACACAGATACGCAGTATTTT.

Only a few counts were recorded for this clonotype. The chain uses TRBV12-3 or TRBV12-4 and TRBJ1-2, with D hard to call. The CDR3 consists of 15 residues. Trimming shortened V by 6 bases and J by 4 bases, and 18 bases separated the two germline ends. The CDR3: CASSPGIGRGYGYTF. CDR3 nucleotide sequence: TGTGCCAGCAGCCCGGGGATCGGGCGCGGCTATGGCTACACCTTC.

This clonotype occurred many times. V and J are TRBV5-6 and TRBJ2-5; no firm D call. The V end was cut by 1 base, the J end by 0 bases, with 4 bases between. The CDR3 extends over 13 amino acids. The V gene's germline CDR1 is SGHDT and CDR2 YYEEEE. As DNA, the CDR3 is TGTGCCAGCAGCTTGTTCCACCAAGAGACCCAGTACTTC. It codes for CASSLFHQETQYF.

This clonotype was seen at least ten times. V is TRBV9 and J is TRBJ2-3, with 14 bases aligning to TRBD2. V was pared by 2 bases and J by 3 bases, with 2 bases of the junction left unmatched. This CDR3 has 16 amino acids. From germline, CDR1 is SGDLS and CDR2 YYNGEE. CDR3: CASSVGTSGGTDTQYF. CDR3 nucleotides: TGTGCCAGCAGCGTTGGGACTAGCGGGGGTACAGATACGCAGTATTTT.

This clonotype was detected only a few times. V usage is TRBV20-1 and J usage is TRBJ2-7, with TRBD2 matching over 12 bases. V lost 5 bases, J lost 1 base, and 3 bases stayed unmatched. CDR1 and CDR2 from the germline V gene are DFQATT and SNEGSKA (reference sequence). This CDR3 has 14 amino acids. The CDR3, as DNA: TGCAGTGCTCTAGCGGGGGGGCTTTCCTACGAGCAGTACGTC. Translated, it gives CSALAGGLSYEQYV.

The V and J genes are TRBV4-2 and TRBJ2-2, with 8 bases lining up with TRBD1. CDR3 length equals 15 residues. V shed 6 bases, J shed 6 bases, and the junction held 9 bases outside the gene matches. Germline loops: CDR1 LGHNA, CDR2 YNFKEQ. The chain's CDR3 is CASRRDRSSAGELFF. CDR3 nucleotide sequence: TGTGCCAGCAGACGGGACAGGAGTTCCGCCGGGGAGCTGTTTTTT.

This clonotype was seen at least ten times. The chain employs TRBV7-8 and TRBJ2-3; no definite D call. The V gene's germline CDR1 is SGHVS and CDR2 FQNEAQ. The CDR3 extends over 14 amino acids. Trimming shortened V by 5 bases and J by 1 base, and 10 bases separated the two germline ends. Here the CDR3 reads CASSPGGRTDTQYF. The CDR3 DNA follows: TGTGCCAGCAGCCCCGGTGGACGCACAGATACGCAGTATTTT.

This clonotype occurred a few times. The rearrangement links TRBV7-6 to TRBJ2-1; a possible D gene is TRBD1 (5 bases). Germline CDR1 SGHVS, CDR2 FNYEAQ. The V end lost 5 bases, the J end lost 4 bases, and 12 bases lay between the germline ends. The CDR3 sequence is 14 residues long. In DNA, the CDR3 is TGTGCCAGCAGCCCGACAGACTCGTACAATGAGCAGTTCTTC. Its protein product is CASSPTDSYNEQFF.

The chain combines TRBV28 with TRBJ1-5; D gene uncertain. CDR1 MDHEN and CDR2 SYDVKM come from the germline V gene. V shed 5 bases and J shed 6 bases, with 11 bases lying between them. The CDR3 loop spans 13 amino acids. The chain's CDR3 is CASSPHGGQPQHF. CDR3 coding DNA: TGTGCCAGCAGTCCCCATGGCGGTCAGCCCCAGCATTTT.

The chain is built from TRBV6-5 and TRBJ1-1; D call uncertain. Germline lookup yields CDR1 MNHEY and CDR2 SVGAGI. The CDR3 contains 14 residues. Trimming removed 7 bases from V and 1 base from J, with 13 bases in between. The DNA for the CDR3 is TGTGCCAGCACCTCGGGAGGTTCGAACACTGAAGCTTTCTTT. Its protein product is CASTSGGSNTEAFF.

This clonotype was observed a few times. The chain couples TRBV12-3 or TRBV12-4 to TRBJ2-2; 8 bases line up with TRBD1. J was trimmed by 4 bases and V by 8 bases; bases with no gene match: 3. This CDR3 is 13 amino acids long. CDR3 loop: CASHRGSTGELFF. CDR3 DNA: TGTGCCAGCCACAGGGGGAGCACCGGGGAGCTGTTTTTT.

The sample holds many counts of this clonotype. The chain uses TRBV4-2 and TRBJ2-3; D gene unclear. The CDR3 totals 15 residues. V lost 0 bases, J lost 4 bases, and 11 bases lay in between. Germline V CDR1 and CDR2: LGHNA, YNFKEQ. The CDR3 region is CASSQDLLISDTQYF. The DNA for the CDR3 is TGTGCCAGCAGCCAAGACCTCCTTATATCAGATACGCAGTATTTT.

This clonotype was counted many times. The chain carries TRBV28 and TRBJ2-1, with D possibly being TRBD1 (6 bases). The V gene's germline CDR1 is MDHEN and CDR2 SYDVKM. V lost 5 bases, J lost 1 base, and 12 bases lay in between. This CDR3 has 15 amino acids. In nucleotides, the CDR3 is TGTGCCAGCAGTAGGGCCGGGACATCCTACAATGAGCAGTTCTTC. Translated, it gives CASSRAGTSYNEQFF.

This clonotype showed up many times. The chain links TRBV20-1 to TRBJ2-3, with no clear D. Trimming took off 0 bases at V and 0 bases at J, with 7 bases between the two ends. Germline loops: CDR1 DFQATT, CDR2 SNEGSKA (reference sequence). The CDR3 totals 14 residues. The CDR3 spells CSARDSTSTDTQYF. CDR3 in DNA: TGCAGTGCTAGAGATTCCACTAGCACAGATACGCAGTATTTT.

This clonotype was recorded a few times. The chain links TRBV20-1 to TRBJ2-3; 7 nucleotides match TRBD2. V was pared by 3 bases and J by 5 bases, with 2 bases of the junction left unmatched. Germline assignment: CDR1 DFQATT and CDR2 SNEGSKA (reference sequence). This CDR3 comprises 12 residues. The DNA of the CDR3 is TGCAGTGCTAGGGGGGGGGAAGATACGCAGTATTTT. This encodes CSARGGEDTQYF.

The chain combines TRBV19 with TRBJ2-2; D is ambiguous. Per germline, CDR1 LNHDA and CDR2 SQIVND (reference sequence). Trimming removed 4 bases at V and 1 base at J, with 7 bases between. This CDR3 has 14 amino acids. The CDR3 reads CASSTFENTGELFF. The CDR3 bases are TGTGCCAGTAGTACCTTCGAGAACACCGGGGAGCTGTTTTTT.

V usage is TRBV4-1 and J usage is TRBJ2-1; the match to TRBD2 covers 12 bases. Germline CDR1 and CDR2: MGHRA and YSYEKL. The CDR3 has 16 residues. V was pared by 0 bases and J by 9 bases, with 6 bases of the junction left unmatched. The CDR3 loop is CASSQDTSGGYSEQFF. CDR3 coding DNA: TGCGCCAGCAGCCAAGATACTAGCGGGGGGTATAGTGAGCAGTTCTTC.

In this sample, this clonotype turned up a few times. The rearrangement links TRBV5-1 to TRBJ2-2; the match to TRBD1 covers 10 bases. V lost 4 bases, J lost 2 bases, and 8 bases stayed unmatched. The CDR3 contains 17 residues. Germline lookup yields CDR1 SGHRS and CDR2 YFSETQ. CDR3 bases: TGCGCCAGCAGCCCCGGGACAGGGGCATCAAACACCGGGGAGCTGTTTTTT. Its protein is CASSPGTGASNTGELFF.

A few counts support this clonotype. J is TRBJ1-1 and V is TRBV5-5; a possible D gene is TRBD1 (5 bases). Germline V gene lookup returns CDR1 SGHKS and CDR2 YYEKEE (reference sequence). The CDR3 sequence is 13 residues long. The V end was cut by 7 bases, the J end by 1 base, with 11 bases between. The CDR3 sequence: CASQRQGNTEAFF. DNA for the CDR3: TGTGCCAGCCAACGGCAGGGGAACACTGAAGCTTTCTTT.

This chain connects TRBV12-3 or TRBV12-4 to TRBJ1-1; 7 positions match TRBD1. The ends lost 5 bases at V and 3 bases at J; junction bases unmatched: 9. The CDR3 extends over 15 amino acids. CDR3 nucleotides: TGTGCCAGCAGTCGCGGGACAGTAGGGGACACTGAAGCTTTCTTT. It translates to CASSRGTVGDTEAFF.

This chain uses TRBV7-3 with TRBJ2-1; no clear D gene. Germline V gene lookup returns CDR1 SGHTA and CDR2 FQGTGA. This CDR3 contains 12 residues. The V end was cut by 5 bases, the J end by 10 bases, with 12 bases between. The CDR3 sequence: CASSPDKAEQFF. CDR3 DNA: TGTGCCAGCAGCCCAGATAAAGCGGAGCAGTTCTTC.

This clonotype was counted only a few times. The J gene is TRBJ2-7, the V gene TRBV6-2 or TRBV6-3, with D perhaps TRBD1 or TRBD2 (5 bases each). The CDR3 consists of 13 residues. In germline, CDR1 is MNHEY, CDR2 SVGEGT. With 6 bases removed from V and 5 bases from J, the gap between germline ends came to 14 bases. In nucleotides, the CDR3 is TGTGCCAGCAGAGACGGGACGGTTGACGAGCAGTACGTC. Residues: CASRDGTVDEQYV.

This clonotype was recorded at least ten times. In nucleotides, the CDR3 is TGCGCCAGCAGCTTGGGTGACAGCGGGGAGCTGTTTTTT. It specifies CASSLGDSGELFF. The rearrangement links TRBV5-1 to TRBJ2-2; D may be TRBD1 (5 bases). The length of the CDR3 is 13 residues. From germline, CDR1 is SGHRS and CDR2 YFSETQ. Trimming took 0 bases from V and 7 from J, leaving 7 bases between them.